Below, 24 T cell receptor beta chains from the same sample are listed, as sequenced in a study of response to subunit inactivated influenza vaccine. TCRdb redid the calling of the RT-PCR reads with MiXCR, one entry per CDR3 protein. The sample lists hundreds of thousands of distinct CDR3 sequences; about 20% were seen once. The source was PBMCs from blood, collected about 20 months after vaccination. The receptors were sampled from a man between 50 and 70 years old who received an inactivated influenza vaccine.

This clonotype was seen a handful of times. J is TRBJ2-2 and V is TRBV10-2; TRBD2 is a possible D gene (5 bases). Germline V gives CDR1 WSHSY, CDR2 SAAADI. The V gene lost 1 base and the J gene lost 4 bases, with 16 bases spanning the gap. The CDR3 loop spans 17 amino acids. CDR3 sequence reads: CASSELGGGWGTGELFF. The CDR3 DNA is TGCGCCAGCAGTGAGTTAGGCGGAGGCTGGGGCACCGGGGAGCTGTTTTTT.

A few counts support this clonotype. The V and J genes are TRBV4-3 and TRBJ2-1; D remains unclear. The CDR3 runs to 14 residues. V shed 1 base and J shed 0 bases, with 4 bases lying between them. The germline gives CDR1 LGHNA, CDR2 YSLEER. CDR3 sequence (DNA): TGCGCCAGCAGCCAAGTTAACTCCTACAATGAGCAGTTCTTC. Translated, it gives CASSQVNSYNEQFF.

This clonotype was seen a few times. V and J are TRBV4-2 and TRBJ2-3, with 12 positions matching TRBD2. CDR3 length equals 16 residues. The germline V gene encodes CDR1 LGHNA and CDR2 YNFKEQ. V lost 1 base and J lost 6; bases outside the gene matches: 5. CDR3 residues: CASSQGLAGVIDTQYF. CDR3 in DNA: TGTGCCAGCAGCCAAGGACTAGCGGGAGTAATTGATACGCAGTATTTT.

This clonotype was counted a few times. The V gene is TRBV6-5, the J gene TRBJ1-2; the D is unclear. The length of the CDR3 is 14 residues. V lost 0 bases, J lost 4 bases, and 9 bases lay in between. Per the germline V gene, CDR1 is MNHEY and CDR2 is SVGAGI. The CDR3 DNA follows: TGTGCCAGCAGTTACTCGACAAGGTTCTATGGCTACACCTTC. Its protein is CASSYSTRFYGYTF.

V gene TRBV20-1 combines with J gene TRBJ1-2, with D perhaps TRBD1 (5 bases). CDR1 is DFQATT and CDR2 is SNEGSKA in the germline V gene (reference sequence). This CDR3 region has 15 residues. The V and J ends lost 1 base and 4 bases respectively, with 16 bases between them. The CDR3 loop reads CSARVTQGGAYGYTF. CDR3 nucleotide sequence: TGCAGTGCTAGAGTAACCCAGGGAGGCGCCTATGGCTACACCTTC.

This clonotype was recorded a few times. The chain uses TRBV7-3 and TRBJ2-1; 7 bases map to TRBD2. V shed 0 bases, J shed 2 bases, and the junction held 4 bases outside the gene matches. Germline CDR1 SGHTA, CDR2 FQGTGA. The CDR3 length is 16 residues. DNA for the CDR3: TGTGCCAGCAGCTTAACGGCGGGAGTGACCTACAATGAGCAGTTCTTC. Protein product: CASSLTAGVTYNEQFF.

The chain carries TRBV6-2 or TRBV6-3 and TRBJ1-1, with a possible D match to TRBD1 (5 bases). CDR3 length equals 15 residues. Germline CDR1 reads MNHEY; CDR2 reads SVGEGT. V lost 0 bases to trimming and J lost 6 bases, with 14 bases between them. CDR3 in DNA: TGTGCCAGCAGTTACTCGTTTCAGGGTTTGGCTGAAGCTTTCTTT. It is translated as CASSYSFQGLAEAFF.

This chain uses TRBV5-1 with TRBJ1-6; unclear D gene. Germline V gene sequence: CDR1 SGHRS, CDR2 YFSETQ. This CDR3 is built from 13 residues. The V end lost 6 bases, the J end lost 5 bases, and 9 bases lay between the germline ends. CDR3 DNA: TGCGCCAGCACACTGTCGCATAATTCACCCCTCCACTTT. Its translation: CASTLSHNSPLHF.

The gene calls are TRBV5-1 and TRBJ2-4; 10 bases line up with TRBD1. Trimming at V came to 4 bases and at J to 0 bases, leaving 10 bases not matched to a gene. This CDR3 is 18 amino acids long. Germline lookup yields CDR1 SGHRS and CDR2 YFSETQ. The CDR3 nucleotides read TGCGCCAGCAGCACCGGACAGGGGGGATACTTAGCCAAAAACATTCAGTACTTC. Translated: CASSTGQGGYLAKNIQYF. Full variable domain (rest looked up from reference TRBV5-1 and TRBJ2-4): KAGVTQTPRYLIKTRGQQVTLSCSPISGHRSVSWYQQTPGQGLQFLFEYFSETQRNKGNFPGRFSGRQFSNSRSEMNVSTLELGDSALYLCASSTGQGGYLAKNIQYFGAGTRLSVL.

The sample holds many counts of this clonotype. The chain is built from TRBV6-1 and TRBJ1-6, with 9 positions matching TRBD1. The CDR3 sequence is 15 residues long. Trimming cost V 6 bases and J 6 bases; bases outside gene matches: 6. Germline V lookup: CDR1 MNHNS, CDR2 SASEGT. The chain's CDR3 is CASRSPGQGNSPLHF. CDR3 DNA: TGTGCCAGCAGATCTCCGGGACAGGGTAATTCACCCCTCCACTTT.

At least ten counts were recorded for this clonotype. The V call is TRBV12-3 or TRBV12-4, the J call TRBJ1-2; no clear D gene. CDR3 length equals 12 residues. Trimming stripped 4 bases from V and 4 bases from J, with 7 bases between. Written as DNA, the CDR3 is TGTGCCAGCAGTTCGGGTCCCTATGGCTACACCTTC. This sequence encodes CASSSGPYGYTF.

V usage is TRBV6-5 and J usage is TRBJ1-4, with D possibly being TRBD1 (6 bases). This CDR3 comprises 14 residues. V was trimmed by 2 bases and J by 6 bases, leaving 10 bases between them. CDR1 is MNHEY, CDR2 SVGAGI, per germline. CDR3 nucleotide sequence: TGTGCCAGCAGTTACGGGCAGGGGTATGAAAAACTGTTTTTT. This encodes CASSYGQGYEKLFF.

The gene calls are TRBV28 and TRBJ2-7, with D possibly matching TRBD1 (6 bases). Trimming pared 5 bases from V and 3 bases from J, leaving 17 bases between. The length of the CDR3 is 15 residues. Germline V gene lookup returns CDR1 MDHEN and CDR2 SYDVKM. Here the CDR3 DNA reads TGTGCCAGCAGTGTCACAGGGAGTCCGGTCTACGAGCAGTACTTC. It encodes CASSVTGSPVYEQYF.

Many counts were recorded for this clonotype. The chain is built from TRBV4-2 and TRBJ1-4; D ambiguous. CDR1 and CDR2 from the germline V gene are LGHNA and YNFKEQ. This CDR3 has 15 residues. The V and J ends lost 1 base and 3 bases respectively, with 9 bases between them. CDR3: CASSQATASNEKLFF. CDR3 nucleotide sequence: TGTGCCAGCAGCCAAGCCACAGCCTCTAATGAAAAACTGTTTTTT.

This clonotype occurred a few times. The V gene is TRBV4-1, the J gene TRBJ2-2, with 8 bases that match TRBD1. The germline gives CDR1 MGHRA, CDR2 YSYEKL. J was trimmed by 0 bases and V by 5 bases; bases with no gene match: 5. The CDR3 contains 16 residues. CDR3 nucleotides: TGCGCCAGCAGCGCCGGACAGGGATCGAACACCGGGGAGCTGTTTTTT. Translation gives CASSAGQGSNTGELFF.

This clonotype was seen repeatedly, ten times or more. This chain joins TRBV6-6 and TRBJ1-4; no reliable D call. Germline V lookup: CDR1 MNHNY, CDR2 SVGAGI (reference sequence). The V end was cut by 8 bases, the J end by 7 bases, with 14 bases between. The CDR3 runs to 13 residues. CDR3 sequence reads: CASQRRRSEKLFF. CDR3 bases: TGTGCCAGCCAACGAAGACGGAGTGAAAAACTGTTTTTT.

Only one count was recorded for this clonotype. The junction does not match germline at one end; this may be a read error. CDR3 loop: CASRAAMNTEALF. The CDR3 DNA reads as TGTGCCAGCCGGGCGGCGATGAACACTGAAGCTTTATTT. The genes are TRBV19 and TRBJ1-1; no reliable D call. Germline V gene data show CDR1 as LNHDA and CDR2 as SQIVND (reference sequence). The CDR3 extends over 13 amino acids. Variable domain in full (rest from reference TRBV19 and TRBJ1-1): DGGITQSPKYLFRKEGQNVTLSCEQNLNHDAMYWYRQDPGQGLRLIYYSQIVNDFQKGDIAEGYSVSREKKESFPLTVTSAQKNPTAFYLCASRAAMNTEALFGQGTRLTVV.

CDR3 nucleotides: TGCGCCAGCAGCTTACGGGACAGGCGGAACACTGAAGCTTTCTTT. Translating it yields CASSLRDRRNTEAFF. The chain couples TRBV5-1 to TRBJ1-1, with 8 positions matching TRBD1. J gave up 1 base and V 2 bases, and 4 bases lay outside the gene matches. The germline gives CDR1 SGHRS, CDR2 YFSETQ. The CDR3 extends over 15 amino acids.

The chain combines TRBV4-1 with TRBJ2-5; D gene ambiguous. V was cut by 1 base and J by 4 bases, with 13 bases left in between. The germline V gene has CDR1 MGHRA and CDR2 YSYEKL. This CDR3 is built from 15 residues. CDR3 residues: CASSQVGAGLETQYF. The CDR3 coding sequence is TGCGCCAGCAGCCAAGTTGGTGCAGGTTTAGAGACCCAGTACTTC.

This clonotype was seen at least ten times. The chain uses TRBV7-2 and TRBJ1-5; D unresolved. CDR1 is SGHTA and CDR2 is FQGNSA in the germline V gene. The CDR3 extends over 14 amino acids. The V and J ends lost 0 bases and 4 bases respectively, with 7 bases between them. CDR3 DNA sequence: TGTGCCAGCAGCTTAGCCGGGTTGAATCAGCCCCAGCATTTT. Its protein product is CASSLAGLNQPQHF.

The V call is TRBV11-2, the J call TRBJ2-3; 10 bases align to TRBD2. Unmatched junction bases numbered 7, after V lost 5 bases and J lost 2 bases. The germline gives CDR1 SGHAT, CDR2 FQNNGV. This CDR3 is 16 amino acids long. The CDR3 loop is CASSVRLAGATDTQYF. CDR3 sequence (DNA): TGTGCCAGCAGCGTCCGACTAGCGGGTGCCACAGATACGCAGTATTTT.

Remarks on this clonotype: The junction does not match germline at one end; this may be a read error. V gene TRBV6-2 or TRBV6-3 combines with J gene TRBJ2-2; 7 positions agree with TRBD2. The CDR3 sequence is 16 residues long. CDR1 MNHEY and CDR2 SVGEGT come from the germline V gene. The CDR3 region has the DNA TGTGCCAGCAGCCTGACCGGCGGGAGAAACAGCGGGGAGCTGTTTTTT. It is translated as CASSLTGGRNSGELFF.

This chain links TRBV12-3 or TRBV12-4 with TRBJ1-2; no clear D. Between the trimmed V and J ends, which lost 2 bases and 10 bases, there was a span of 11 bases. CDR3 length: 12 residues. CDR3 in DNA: TGTGCCAGCAGTTTACCGGGCCTTGTCTACACCTTC. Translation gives CASSLPGLVYTF.

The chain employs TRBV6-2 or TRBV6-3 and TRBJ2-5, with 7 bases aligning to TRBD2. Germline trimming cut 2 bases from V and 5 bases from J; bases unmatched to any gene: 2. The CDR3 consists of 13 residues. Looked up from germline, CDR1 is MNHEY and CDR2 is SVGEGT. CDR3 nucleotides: TGTGCCAGCAGTTACGGCGGGAGCGAGACCCAGTACTTC. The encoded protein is CASSYGGSETQYF.